The 13 T cell receptor beta chains presented below share a single source sample, sequenced in a study of cytomegalovirus exposure and HLA in healthy donors. 60 Vbeta and 13 Jbeta primers were used in PCR. Here immunoSEQ multiplex PCR was the method, and the copy in TCRdb shows in-frame clones only, minus some. The sample yields 200,000 or so clones, around 86% seen once. Material: PBMCs. The source is a woman aged 45-65 years in good health and CMV-seropositive.

With regard to this clone: This specimen includes other DNA sequences encoding the same CDR3. This rearrangement joins TRBV10-3 to TRBJ2-2, with 9 nucleotides matching TRBD1. The CDR3 length is 14 residues. Per germline, CDR1 ENHRY and CDR2 SYGVKD. J was trimmed by 4 bases and V by 7 bases; bases with no gene match: 4. The CDR3 reads CAIKQGAGTGELFF. Written as DNA, the CDR3 is TGTGCCATCAAACAGGGGGCGGGCACCGGGGAGCTGTTTTTT.

The chain employs TRBV6-1 and TRBJ2-2; no firm D call. Trimming cost V 3 bases and J 4 bases, with 12 bases left between them. The CDR3 extends over 15 amino acids. Germline CDR1 and CDR2: MNHNS and SASEGT. CDR3 protein: CASSDYRLTTGELFF. The CDR3 nucleotides are TGTGCCAGCAGTGACTACCGTTTAACCACCGGGGAGCTGTTTTTT.

This chain links TRBV7-9 with TRBJ1-1; 7 bases match TRBD1. The V segment lost 0 bases and the J segment 11 bases; nucleotides outside the gene matches: 3. CDR1 is SEHNR, CDR2 FQNEAQ, per germline (reference sequence). This CDR3 is 12 amino acids long. The CDR3 loop is CASSLAEGAAFF. CDR3 coding DNA: TGTGCCAGCAGCTTAGCTGAGGGGGCGGCTTTCTTT.

The chain combines TRBV7-9 with TRBJ2-4; D gene ambiguous. Germline loops: CDR1 SEHNR, CDR2 FQNEAQ (reference sequence). The ends were cut back, 1 base at V and 6 bases at J, with 10 bases in the middle. CDR3 length: 14 amino acids. The CDR3 protein is CASSLDTKLNIQYF. DNA of the CDR3: TGTGCCAGCAGCTTAGACACCAAATTAAACATTCAGTACTTC.

This clone was seen just once. This sequence joins TRBV2 and TRBJ2-3; no clear D. V shed 2 bases and J shed 1 base, with 10 bases lying between them. The CDR3 has 15 residues. CDR1 is SNHLY and CDR2 is FYNNEI in the germline V gene. The CDR3 DNA follows: TGTGCCAGCAGTGAAATACCAACTCGCACAGATACGCAGTATTTT. Its protein product is CASSEIPTRTDTQYF. Filled out from reference TRBV2 and TRBJ2-3, the complete variable domain reads EPEVTQTPSHQVTQMGQEVILRCVPISNHLYFYWYRQILGQKVEFLVSFYNNEISEKSEIFDDQFSVERPDGSNFTLKIRSTKLEDSAMYFCASSEIPTRTDTQYFGPGTRLTVL.

In DNA form, the CDR3 reads TGTGCCAGCAGCTGGGGGGGGAGAAGCAATCAGCCCCAGCATTTT. Amino acid sequence: CASSWGGRSNQPQHF. The chain couples TRBV28 to TRBJ1-5; a possible D gene is TRBD1 (5 bases). Per the germline V gene, CDR1 is MDHEN and CDR2 is SYDVKM. V was cut by 6 bases and J by 1 base, with 13 bases left in between. The CDR3 length is 15 residues.

This clone appeared once. The gene calls are TRBV7-2 and TRBJ2-5; D is possibly TRBD2 (6 bases). The assigned J gene may be wrong: the sequence end matches TRBJ2-7 better. This CDR3 has 13 residues. From germline, CDR1 is SGHTA and CDR2 FQGNSA. The CDR3 sequence: CASSLTREYEQYF. In DNA form, the CDR3 reads TGTGCCAGCAGCTTAACCCGGGAGTACGAGCAGTACTTC.

CDR3: CASSVRDCYEQYF. CDR3 nucleotides: TGCGCCAGCAGTGTCAGGGATTGCTACGAGCAGTACTTC. The rearrangement joins TRBV4-3 to TRBJ2-7, with D possibly matching TRBD1 (5 bases). This CDR3 is built from 13 residues. Between the trimmed V and J ends, which lost 6 bases and 3 bases, there was a span of 12 bases. The germline V gene encodes CDR1 LGHNA and CDR2 YSLEER.

The chain is built from TRBV2 and TRBJ2-7; 7 positions match TRBD2. In germline, CDR1 is SNHLY, CDR2 FYNNEI. The V gene end was trimmed by 4 bases and the J gene end by 0 bases; junction bases not matched to a gene: 3. The CDR3 consists of 14 residues. The CDR3 DNA sequence: TGTGCCAGCAGTGCGGGACTATCCTCCTACGAGCAGTACTTC. This sequence encodes CASSAGLSSYEQYF.

The chain recombines TRBV9 with TRBJ2-5; TRBD2 matches 7 bases. J lost 4 bases, V lost 4 bases, and 7 bases had no gene match. The CDR3 runs 14 residues. Looked up from germline, CDR1 is SGDLS and CDR2 is YYNGEE. CDR3 sequence (DNA): TGTGCCAGCAGCCCCGAGGTAGCGGGAGAGACCCAGTACTTC. It specifies CASSPEVAGETQYF.

The J gene is TRBJ1-2, the V gene TRBV5-8, with no clear D. In germline, CDR1 is SGHTS, CDR2 YDEGEE. The CDR3 contains 15 residues. Trimming removed 0 bases at V and 4 bases at J, with 13 bases between. The CDR3 protein is CASSLGQRMSYGYTF. The CDR3 nucleotides are TGTGCCAGCAGCTTGGGGCAGCGGATGAGCTATGGCTACACCTTC.

The rearrangement joins TRBV15 to TRBJ2-1; 7 bases are a match to TRBD1. Germline lookup yields CDR1 LNHNV and CDR2 YYDKDF (reference sequence). The CDR3 is 15 residues long. V lost 6 bases, J lost 4 bases, and 9 bases stayed unmatched. The CDR3: CATRNWDSPYNEQFF. The CDR3 region has the DNA TGTGCCACCAGAAACTGGGACAGCCCATACAATGAGCAGTTCTTC.

This sequence joins TRBV28 and TRBJ2-7; no clear D. V lost 2 bases, J lost 2 bases, and 13 bases lay in between. CDR1 is MDHEN and CDR2 is SYDVKM in the germline V gene. The CDR3 consists of 15 residues. CDR3 sequence: CASSLPDFTTYEQYF. For the CDR3, the DNA is TGTGCCAGCAGTTTACCAGACTTTACCACCTACGAGCAGTACTTC.